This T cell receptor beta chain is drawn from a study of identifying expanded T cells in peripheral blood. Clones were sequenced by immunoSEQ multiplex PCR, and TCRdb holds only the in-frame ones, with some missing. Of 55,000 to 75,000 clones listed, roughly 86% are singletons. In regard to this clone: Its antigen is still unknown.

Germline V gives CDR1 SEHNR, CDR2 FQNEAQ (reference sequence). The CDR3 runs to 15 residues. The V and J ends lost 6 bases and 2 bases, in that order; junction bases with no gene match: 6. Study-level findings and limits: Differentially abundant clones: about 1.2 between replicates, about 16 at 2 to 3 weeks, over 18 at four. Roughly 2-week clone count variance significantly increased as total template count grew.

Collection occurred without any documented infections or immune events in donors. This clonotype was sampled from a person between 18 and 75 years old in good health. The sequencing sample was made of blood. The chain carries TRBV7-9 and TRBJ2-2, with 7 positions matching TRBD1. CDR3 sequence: CASRRQGTNTGELFF. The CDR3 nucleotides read TGTGCCAGCAGGAGACAGGGCACTAACACCGGGGAGCTGTTTTTT.